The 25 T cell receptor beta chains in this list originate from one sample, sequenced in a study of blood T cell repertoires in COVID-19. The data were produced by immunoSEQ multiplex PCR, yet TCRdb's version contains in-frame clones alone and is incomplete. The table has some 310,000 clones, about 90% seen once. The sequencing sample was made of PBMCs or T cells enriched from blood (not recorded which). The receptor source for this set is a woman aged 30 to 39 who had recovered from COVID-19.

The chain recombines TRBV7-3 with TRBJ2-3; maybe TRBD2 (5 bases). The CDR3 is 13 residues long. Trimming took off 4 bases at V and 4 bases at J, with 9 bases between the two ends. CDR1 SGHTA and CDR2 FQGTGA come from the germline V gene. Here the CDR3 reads CASSSSFADTQYF. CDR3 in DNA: TGTGCCAGCAGCTCTAGCTTTGCAGATACGCAGTATTTT. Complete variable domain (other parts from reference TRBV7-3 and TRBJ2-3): GAGVSQTPSNKVTEKGKYVELRCDPISGHTALYWYRQSLGQGPEFLIYFQGTGAADDSGLPNDRFFAVRPEGSVSTLKIQRTERGDSAVYLCASSSSFADTQYFGPGTRLTVL.

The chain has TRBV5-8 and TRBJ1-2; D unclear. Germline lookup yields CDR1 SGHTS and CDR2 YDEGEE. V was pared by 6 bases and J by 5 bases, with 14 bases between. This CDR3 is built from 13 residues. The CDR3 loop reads CASKELTDYGYTF. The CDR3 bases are TGTGCCAGCAAGGAATTAACAGATTATGGCTACACCTTC.

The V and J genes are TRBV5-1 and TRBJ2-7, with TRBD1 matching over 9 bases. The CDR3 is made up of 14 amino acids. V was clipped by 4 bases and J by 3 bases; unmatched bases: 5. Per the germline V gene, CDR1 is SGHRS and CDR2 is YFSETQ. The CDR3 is CASSQDRGFYEQYF. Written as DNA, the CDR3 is TGCGCCAGCAGCCAGGACAGGGGATTCTACGAGCAGTACTTC.

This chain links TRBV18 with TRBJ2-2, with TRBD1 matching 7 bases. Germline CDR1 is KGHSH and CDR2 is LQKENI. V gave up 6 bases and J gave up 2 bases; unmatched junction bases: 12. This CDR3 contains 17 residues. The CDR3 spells CASSIFLQGRNTGELFF. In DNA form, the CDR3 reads TGTGCCAGCTCCATTTTTCTACAGGGGCGTAACACCGGGGAGCTGTTTTTT. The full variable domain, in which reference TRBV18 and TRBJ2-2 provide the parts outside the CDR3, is NAGVMQNPRHLVRRRGQEARLRCSPMKGHSHVYWYRQLPEEGLKFMVYLQKENIIDESGMPKERFSAEFPKEGPSILRIQQVVRGDSAAYFCASSIFLQGRNTGELFFGEGSRLTVL.

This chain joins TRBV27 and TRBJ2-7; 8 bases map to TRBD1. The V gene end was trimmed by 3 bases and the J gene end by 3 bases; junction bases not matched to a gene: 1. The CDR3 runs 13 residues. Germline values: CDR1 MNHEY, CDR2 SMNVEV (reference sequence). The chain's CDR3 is CASSLGTGYEQYF. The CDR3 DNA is TGTGCCAGCAGTTTGGGGACAGGCTACGAGCAGTACTTC.

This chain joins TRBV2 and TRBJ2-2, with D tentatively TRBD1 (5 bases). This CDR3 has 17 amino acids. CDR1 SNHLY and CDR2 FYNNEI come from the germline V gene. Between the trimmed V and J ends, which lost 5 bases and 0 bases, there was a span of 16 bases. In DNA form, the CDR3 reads TGTGCCAGCAGTTGGAGTGAAGGGGCCCCGAACACCGGGGAGCTGTTTTTT. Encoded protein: CASSWSEGAPNTGELFF.

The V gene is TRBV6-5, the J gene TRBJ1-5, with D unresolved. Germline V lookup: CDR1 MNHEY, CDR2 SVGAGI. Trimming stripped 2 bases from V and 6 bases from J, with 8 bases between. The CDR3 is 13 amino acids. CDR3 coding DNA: TGTGCCAGCAGTTACGGGTGGGCTCAGCCCCAGCATTTT. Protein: CASSYGWAQPQHF.

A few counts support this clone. The CDR3 reads CASSLSSGQGGQPQHF. The DNA of the CDR3 is TGTGCCAGCAGCTTATCCTCGGGACAGGGAGGTCAGCCCCAGCATTTT. The chain uses TRBV7-9 and TRBJ1-5; 9 bases are a match to TRBD1. Per the germline V gene, CDR1 is SEHNR and CDR2 is FQNEAQ (reference sequence). CDR3 length equals 16 residues. The junction had 8 bases not matched to a gene; V was cut back by 2 bases and J by 6 bases.

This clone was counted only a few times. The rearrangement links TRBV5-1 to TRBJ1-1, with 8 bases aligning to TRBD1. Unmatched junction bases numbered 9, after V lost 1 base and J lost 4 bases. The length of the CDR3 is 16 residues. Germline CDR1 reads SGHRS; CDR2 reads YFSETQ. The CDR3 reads CASSLNVGRGPTEAFF. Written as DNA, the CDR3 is TGCGCCAGCAGCTTGAATGTAGGCAGGGGGCCCACTGAAGCTTTCTTT.

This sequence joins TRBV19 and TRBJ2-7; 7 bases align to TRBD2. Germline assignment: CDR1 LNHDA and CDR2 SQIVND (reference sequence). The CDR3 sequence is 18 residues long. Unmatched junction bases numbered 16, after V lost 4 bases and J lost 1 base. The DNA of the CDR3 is TGTGCCAGTAGTAGAACCCCCCCAACTAGCGACTTGTCCTACGAGCAGTACTTC. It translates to CASSRTPPTSDLSYEQYF.

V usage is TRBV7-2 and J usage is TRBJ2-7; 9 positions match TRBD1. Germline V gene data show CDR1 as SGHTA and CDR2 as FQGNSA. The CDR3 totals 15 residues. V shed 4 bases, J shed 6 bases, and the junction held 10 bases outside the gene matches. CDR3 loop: CASSWFRDRAGEQYF. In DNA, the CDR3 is TGTGCCAGCAGCTGGTTCCGGGACAGGGCTGGCGAGCAGTACTTC.

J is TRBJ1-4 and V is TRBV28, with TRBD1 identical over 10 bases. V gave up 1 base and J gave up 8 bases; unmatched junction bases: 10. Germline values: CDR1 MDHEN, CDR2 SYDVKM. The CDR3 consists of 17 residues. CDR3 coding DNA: TGTGCCAGCAGTTTATATTTTGGGACAGGGGAGGGCGAAAAACTGTTTTTT. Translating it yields CASSLYFGTGEGEKLFF.

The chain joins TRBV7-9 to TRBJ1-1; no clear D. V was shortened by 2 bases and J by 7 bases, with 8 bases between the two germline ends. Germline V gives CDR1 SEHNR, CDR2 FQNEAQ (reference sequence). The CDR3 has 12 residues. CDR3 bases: TGTGCCAGCAGCTTATCACAGATTGAAGCTTTCTTT. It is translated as CASSLSQIEAFF.

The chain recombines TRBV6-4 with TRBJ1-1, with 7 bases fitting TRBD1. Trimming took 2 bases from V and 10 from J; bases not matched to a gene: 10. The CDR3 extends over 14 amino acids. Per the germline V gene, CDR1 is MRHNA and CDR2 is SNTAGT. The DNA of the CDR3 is TGTGCCAGCAGTGACCAAGGGGGCAGGGTTCCAGCTTTCTTT. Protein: CASSDQGGRVPAFF.

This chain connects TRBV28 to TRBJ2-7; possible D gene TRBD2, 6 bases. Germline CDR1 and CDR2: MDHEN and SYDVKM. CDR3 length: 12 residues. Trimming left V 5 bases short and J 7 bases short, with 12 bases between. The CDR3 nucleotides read TGTGCCAGCAGTCTAACGCGGGGTGAGCAGTACTTC. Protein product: CASSLTRGEQYF.

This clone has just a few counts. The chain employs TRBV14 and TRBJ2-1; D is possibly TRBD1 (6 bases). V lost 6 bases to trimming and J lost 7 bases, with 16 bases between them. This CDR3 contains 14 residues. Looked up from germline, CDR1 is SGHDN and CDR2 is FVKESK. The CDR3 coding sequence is TGTGCCAGCAGACAGGGCAGGGCGTATAATGAGCAGTTCTTC. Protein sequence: CASRQGRAYNEQFF. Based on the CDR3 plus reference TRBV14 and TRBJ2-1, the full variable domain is EAGVTQFPSHSVIEKGQTVTLRCDPISGHDNLYWYRRVMGKEIKFLLHFVKESKQDESGMPNNRFLAERTGGTYSTLKVQPAELEDSGVYFCASRQGRAYNEQFFGPGTRLTVL.

CDR3 coding DNA: TGTGCCAGCGCCGACGGAGGGATCCGCGGGCAGCCCCAGCATTTT. Translation: CASADGGIRGQPQHF. This chain joins TRBV2 and TRBJ1-5; D gene uncertain. Germline CDR1 is SNHLY and CDR2 is FYNNEI. This CDR3 has 15 amino acids. Trimming pared 8 bases from V and 7 bases from J, leaving 21 bases between.

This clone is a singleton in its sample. The CDR3 sequence is CASSPIAGGADTQYF. DNA for the CDR3: TGTGCCAGCAGCCCTATTGCAGGGGGCGCAGATACGCAGTATTTT. The rearrangement joins TRBV14 to TRBJ2-3; 8 nucleotides align to TRBD1. Germline lookup yields CDR1 SGHDN and CDR2 FVKESK. The V segment lost 4 bases and the J segment 4 bases; nucleotides outside the gene matches: 7. The CDR3 is made up of 15 amino acids. Based on the CDR3 plus reference TRBV14 and TRBJ2-3, the full variable domain is EAGVTQFPSHSVIEKGQTVTLRCDPISGHDNLYWYRRVMGKEIKFLLHFVKESKQDESGMPNNRFLAERTGGTYSTLKVQPAELEDSGVYFCASSPIAGGADTQYFGPGTRLTVL.

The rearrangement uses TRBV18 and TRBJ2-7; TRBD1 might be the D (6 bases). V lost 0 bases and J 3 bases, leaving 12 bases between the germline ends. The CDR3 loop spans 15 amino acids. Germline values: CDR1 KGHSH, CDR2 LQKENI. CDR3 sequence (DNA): TGTGCCAGCTCACCACCGTCGGGACATAACTACGAGCAGTACTTC. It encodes CASSPPSGHNYEQYF.

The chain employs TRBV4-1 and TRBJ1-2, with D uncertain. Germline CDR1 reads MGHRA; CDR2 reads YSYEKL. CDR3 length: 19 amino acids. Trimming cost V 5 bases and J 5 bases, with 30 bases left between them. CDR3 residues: CASSTRLAPNQRTRYGYTF. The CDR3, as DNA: TGCGCCAGCAGCACCCGACTCGCGCCAAACCAACGAACCCGATATGGCTACACCTTC.

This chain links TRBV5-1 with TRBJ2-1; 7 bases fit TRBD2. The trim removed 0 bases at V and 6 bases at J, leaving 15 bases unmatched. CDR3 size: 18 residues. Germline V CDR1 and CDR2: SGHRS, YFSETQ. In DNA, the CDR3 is TGCGCCAGCAGCTTGGGAGGTGGGATCGGGAGGACGACCAATGAGCAGTTCTTC. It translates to CASSLGGGIGRTTNEQFF.

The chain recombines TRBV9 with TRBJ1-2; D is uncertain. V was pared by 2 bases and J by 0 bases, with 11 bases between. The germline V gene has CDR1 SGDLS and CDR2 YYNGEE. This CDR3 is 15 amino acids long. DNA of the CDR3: TGTGCCAGCAGCGTTACACATTCTCCTAACTATGGCTACACCTTC. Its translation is CASSVTHSPNYGYTF.

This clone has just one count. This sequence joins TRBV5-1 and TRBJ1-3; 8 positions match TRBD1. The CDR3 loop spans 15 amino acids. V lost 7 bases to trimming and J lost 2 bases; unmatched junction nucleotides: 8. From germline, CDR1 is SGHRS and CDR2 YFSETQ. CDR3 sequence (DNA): TGCGCCAGCGGGGCCTGGACAGGGACTGGAAACACCATATATTTT. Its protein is CASGAWTGTGNTIYF.

This CDR3 reads CASSSQTGEYGYTF. The CDR3 DNA follows: TGTGCCAGCAGCTCGCAAACAGGAGAGTATGGCTACACCTTC. This chain joins TRBV7-2 and TRBJ1-2, with a weak D call TRBD1 (5 bases). V was pared by 4 bases and J by 5 bases, with 14 bases between. This CDR3 is 14 amino acids long. Germline V lookup: CDR1 SGHTA, CDR2 FQGNSA.

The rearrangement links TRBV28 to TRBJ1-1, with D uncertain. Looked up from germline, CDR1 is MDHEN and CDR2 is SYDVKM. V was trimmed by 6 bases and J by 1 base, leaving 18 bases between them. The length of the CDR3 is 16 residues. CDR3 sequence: CASSQPLRTENTEAFF. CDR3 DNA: TGTGCCAGCAGCCAACCGCTGAGAACCGAGAACACTGAAGCTTTCTTT. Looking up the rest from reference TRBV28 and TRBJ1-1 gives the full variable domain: DVKVTQSSRYLVKRTGEKVFLECVQDMDHENMFWYRQDPGLGLRLIYFSYDVKMKEKGDIPEGYSVSREKKERFSLILESASTNQTSMYLCASSQPLRTENTEAFFGQGTRLTVV.